The subject of this entry is one T cell receptor (beta chain). This sample was included in a study of monozygotic twins with inflammatory bowel disease. Template-switch reactions added UMIs with a 6-nucleotide sample barcode. TCRdb re-called the 5' RACE reads; every CDR3 protein appears as one record, without DNA. Here the sample table reports approximately 400,000 distinct CDR3 sequences. CDR1 and CDR2 from the germline V gene are LGHNA and YSLEER. The CDR3 consists of 15 residues. Donors each gave approximately 2.5 ml of blood. The receptor's source is a human donor with ulcerative colitis or Crohn's disease, or a healthy co-twin of an affected twin (not recorded which). This chain links TRBV4-3 with TRBJ2-1; there is no DNA to check the TCRdb D call of TRBD1. The sequenced sample consisted of blood. The CDR3 loop reads CASSPIPEGGNEQFF.